The 2 T cell receptor gamma chains below all came from one sample that was sequenced in a study of γδ T cells in repeated Plasmodium falciparum infection. Vgamma9/Vdelta2+ and Vdelta2-negative gammadelta T cells were flow-sorted from PBMC for bulk sequencing. TCRdb used CATT to re-call clones from the multiplex PCR reads. The sample has about 14,000 gamma-chain clones; under 2% are singletons. The source material was gamma-delta T cells from blood. The receptors stem from a pool of human donors (malaria-infected and uninfected, not separated).

This clone was detected many times. TCRdb pairs this DNA with a much larger clone's protein that differs at residue 11, likely a read error; the protein shown was translated from the DNA. No J gene was assigned, while the V gene was called as TRGV3. The germline V gene has CDR1 VTNTFY and CDR2 YDVSTARD (reference sequence). CDR3 size: 13 residues. The CDR3 here is CATWDKYYYKRLF. CDR3 bases: TGTGCCACCTGGGACAAATATTATTATAAGAGACTCTTT.

Only a few counts were recorded for this clone. TCRdb's protein for this DNA is that of a much larger clone and differs from the translation at residue 11, likely a read error; the protein shown is the DNA translation. The J gene is TRGJ1 or TRGJ2, the V gene TRGV4. Assignment of the J gene here rests on matching the DNA to germline, because TCRdb gives none. There are 15 residues in the CDR3. Germline lookup yields CDR1 EGSTGY and CDR2 YDSYTSSV. V was pared by 10 bases and J by 8 bases, with 23 bases of the junction left unmatched. The CDR3 nucleotides are TGTGCCACTAAAGAGGCCGAAGCAATTGGTCATAAGAAACTCTTT. Translating it yields CATKEAEAIGHKKLF.